The T cell receptor beta chain under discussion was sequenced for a study of T cells in Graves' hyperthyroidism and ophthalmopathy. The CDR3 spans 13 residues. CDR1 and CDR2 (germline): GTSNPN, SVGIG (reference sequence). V was cut by 3 bases and J by 4 bases, with 13 bases left in between. Amplification yielded TCR beta CDR3 regions, with RNA transcripts as the source. First-round RT-PCR with HTBI primers amplified the TCR CDR3 region. Using its own MiXCR run on the multiplex PCR reads, TCRdb lists one record per CDR3 protein. The table includes about 480,000 distinct CDR3 sequences, about 20% detected once.

Specimen: blood. The chain recombines TRBV30 with TRBJ2-7, with D possibly being TRBD2 (6 bases). This sequence was found in a woman in her seventies with Graves' ophthalmopathy. The CDR3 here is CAWRGTGAYEQYF. CDR3 DNA sequence: TGTGCCTGGAGGGGGACGGGAGCTTACGAGCAGTACTTC. Based on the CDR3 plus reference TRBV30 and TRBJ2-7, the full variable domain is SQTIHQWPATLVQPVGSPLSLECTVEGTSNPNLYWYRQAAGRGLQLLFYSVGIGQISSEVPQNLSASRPQDRQFILSSKKLLLSDSGFYLCAWRGTGAYEQYFGPGTRLTVT.